This T cell receptor beta chain was retrieved from a study of T cells in Graves' hyperthyroidism and ophthalmopathy. V was shortened by 5 bases and J by 4 bases, with 17 bases between the two germline ends. The CDR3 loop spans 15 amino acids. Germline-derived CDR1 and CDR2 are MNHEY and SMNVEV (reference sequence). RNA transcripts were the template for amplifying TCR beta CDR3 regions. HTBI primers were used for first-round RT-PCR of the TCR CDR3. TCRdb analysed the multiplex PCR reads with MiXCR anew, one entry per CDR3 protein. The table has about 590,000 distinct CDR3 sequences, 14% seen once; the top ten hold over 6%.

What was sequenced was blood. The V gene is TRBV27, the J gene TRBJ2-5, with a tentative D call TRBD1 (5 bases). The sequence was collected from a young woman with Graves' ophthalmopathy. As DNA, the CDR3 is TGTGCCAGCAGTACACCTCCAGGGATTCGAGAGACCCAGTACTTC. This codes for CASSTPPGIRETQYF.